These T cell receptor beta chains were read from a single sample in a study of T cell repertoires in ileal Crohn's disease. Repertoires were generated with immunoSEQ multiplex PCR, while TCRdb's copy carries only in-frame clones and drops some. The sample yields thousands of clones, 80% to 90% seen once. The sequenced material came from ileal tissue. These receptors originate from an adult with Crohn's disease. The CDR3 runs from the conserved cysteine through the conserved F or W. Fields, in order: V gene, clone size, D gene, J gene, CDR3 DNA, CDR3 protein. A D gene is named only where the DNA matches it firmly. Size is omitted from some rows. Given values are once, few, many or a class for expanded clones.

v_call: TRBV6-1
clone_size: -
d_call: TRBD1
j_call: TRBJ2-4
cdr3_nt: TGTGCCAGCAGTGTGGACAGGGGGCGCGCCAAAAACATTCAGTACTTC
cdr3_aa: CASSVDRGRAKNIQYF

v_call: TRBV7-7
clone_size: -
d_call: -
j_call: TRBJ2-1
cdr3_nt: TGTGCCAGCAGCCCAAAACGAGCCGACAATGAGCAGTTCTTC
cdr3_aa: CASSPKRADNEQFF

v_call: TRBV23-1
clone_size: -
d_call: -
j_call: TRBJ1-3
cdr3_nt: TGCGCCAGCAGTCAATCGGGCTCGAGCTCTGGAAACACCATATATTTT
cdr3_aa: CASSQSGSSSGNTIYF

v_call: TRBV10-3
clone_size: -
d_call: -
j_call: TRBJ2-7
cdr3_nt: TGTGCCATCAGTGACCGCGGAGGGTCCCACTACGAGCAGTACTTC
cdr3_aa: CAISDRGGSHYEQYF

v_call: TRBV12-5
clone_size: -
d_call: -
j_call: TRBJ1-6
cdr3_nt: TGTGCTAGTGGTTTGGAATACCGGGAACCCCTCCACTTT
cdr3_aa: CASGLEYREPLHF

v_call: TRBV6-6
clone_size: -
d_call: -
j_call: TRBJ1-1
cdr3_nt: TGTGCCAGCGGGGGGAGCGTCATGAACACTGAAGCTTTCTTT
cdr3_aa: CASGGSVMNTEAFF

v_call: TRBV28
clone_size: -
d_call: -
j_call: TRBJ1-1
cdr3_nt: TGTGCCAGCCTTGGGGGGACGAACACTGAAGCTTTCTTT
cdr3_aa: CASLGGTNTEAFF

v_call: TRBV19
clone_size: -
d_call: TRBD1
j_call: TRBJ1-3
cdr3_nt: TGTGCCAGTAGGCCGGGACAGGAGCCTGGAAACACCATATATTTT
cdr3_aa: CASRPGQEPGNTIYF

v_call: TRBV5-4
clone_size: few
d_call: -
j_call: TRBJ1-1
cdr3_nt: TGTGCCAGCAGCTTACAGAGGAACACTGAAGCTTTCTTT
cdr3_aa: CASSLQRNTEAFF

v_call: TRBV9
clone_size: -
d_call: TRBD2
j_call: TRBJ2-3
cdr3_nt: TGTGCCAGCAGCTCAAGGGACTATATAGGCGCAGATACGCAGTATTTT
cdr3_aa: CASSSRDYIGADTQYF

v_call: TRBV19
clone_size: -
d_call: TRBD1
j_call: TRBJ2-1
cdr3_nt: TGTGCCAGTAGTCTCTTGGACAGGCGTAATGAGCAGTTCTTC
cdr3_aa: CASSLLDRRNEQFF

v_call: TRBV7-6
clone_size: few
d_call: TRBD1
j_call: TRBJ2-3
cdr3_nt: TGTGCCAGCAGCTTATCAGCAGGGGGCACGAATACGCAGTATTTT
cdr3_aa: CASSLSAGGTNTQYF

v_call: TRBV7-6
clone_size: few
d_call: TRBD1
j_call: TRBJ2-5
cdr3_nt: TGTGCCAGCAGCCTCTGGACAGGCCAAGAGACCCAGTACTTC
cdr3_aa: CASSLWTGQETQYF

v_call: TRBV7-3
clone_size: -
d_call: TRBD1
j_call: TRBJ2-7
cdr3_nt: TGTGCCAGCAGCTTAGAGGGGGCAGGCGAGCAGTACTTC
cdr3_aa: CASSLEGAGEQYF

v_call: TRBV27
clone_size: -
d_call: -
j_call: TRBJ2-3
cdr3_nt: TGTGCCAGCAGTTTAAGAAGCGGAAGCACAGATACGCAGTATTTT
cdr3_aa: CASSLRSGSTDTQYF

v_call: TRBV10-3
clone_size: -
d_call: -
j_call: TRBJ1-6
cdr3_nt: TGTGCCATCAGGCAGGGGAGTAGTGATAATTCACCCCTCCACTTT
cdr3_aa: CAIRQGSSDNSPLHF

v_call: TRBV9
clone_size: -
d_call: -
j_call: TRBJ1-2
cdr3_nt: TGTGCCAGCAGCGTAGGAGAGGGACTCTATGGCTACACCTTC
cdr3_aa: CASSVGEGLYGYTF

v_call: TRBV30
clone_size: -
d_call: -
j_call: TRBJ2-2
cdr3_nt: TGTGCCTGGGAGGAGGCCGGGGAGCTGTTTTTT
cdr3_aa: CAWEEAGELFF

v_call: TRBV7-2
clone_size: few
d_call: -
j_call: TRBJ2-3
cdr3_nt: TGTGCCAGCAGCGTTACTGCGGCGAATACGCAGTATTTT
cdr3_aa: CASSVTAANTQYF

v_call: TRBV9
clone_size: once
d_call: -
j_call: TRBJ1-1
cdr3_nt: TGTGCCAGCAGCGTAGATCCGTCGGGGGACGCTGAAGCTTTCTTT
cdr3_aa: CASSVDPSGDAEAFF

v_call: TRBV7-9
clone_size: -
d_call: -
j_call: TRBJ1-1
cdr3_nt: TGTGCCAGCAGCTATAATACAGGCGGGGGCGGGCAAGCTTTCTTT
cdr3_aa: CASSYNTGGGGQAFF

v_call: TRBV5-1
clone_size: -
d_call: TRBD1
j_call: TRBJ1-6
cdr3_nt: TGCGCCAGCAGTACCGGGACAGGGGTTACCTATAATTCACCCCTCCACTTT
cdr3_aa: CASSTGTGVTYNSPLHF